The following is a T cell receptor beta chain sequence with its context. This entry comes from a study of blood T cell repertoires in COVID-19. Study-wide context: The United States, Italy and Spain supplied acute and convalescent COVID-19 samples. T cells, B-cell-depleted T cells, or PBMCs provided the cDNA or gDNA that served as material.

The CDR3 is made up of 13 amino acids. Trimming cost V 9 bases and J 5 bases; bases outside gene matches: 9. The germline gives CDR1 WSHSY, CDR2 SAAADI. Original analysis: The authors estimated nucleated cell counts from reference gene primer amplification. Method: immunoSEQ multiplex PCR; TCRdb's copy keeps in-frame clones and lacks some. That table is the source of V, J and clone size, and D and trimming were worked out from the DNA. The data contain fewer than 25,000 clones, 81% of them seen just once; the ten biggest clones take up over 6%. The chain combines TRBV10-2 with TRBJ1-1; 7 nucleotides match TRBD1. This receptor was obtained from a man between 70 and 80 years old with acute or convalescent COVID-19. The sample comprised peripheral blood. CDR3 sequence reads: CASSEGGRTEAFF. The CDR3 DNA follows: TGCGCCAGTTCGGAAGGGGGCAGGACTGAAGCTTTCTTT.